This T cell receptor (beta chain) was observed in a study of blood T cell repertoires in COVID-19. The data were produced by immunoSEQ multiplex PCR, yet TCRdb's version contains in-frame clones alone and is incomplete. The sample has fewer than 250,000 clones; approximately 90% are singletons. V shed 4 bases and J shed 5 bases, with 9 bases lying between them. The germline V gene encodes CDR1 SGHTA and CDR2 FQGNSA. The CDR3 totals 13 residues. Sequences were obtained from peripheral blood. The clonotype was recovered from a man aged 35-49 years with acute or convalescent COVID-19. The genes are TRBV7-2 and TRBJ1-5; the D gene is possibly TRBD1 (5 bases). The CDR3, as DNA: TGTGCCAGCAGCTCCCAACAGGATCAGCCCCAGCATTTT. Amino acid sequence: CASSSQQDQPQHF. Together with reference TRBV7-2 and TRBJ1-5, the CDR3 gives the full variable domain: GAGVSQSPSNKVTEKGKDVELRCDPISGHTALYWYRQSLGQGLEFLIYFQGNSAPDKSGLPSDRFSAERTGGSVSTLTIQRTQQEDSAVYLCASSSQQDQPQHFGDGTRLSIL.